The present entry profiles one T cell receptor (beta chain) with its context. Its antigen remains unknown. TCRdb reanalysed the 5' RACE reads using MiXCR and keeps one entry per CDR3 protein. The sample yields about 190,000 distinct CDR3 sequences, 15% to 20% seen once. This record belongs to a study of identical twins. Germline assignment: CDR1 LNHNV and CDR2 YYDKDF (reference sequence). V was shortened by 3 bases and J by 1 base, with 10 bases between the two germline ends. The CDR3 length is 14 residues. There were only healthy Caucasians among the donors. Findings and caveats of the study: Cord blood's abundant beta clonotypes had fewer insertions, unlike memory repertoires.

The same sample was also used in a study of T cells expressing NK-cell markers. As that study records: Leadership of the CD3+CD56-NKG2C+ fraction also belonged to these clonotypes in a handful of donors.

The rearrangement uses TRBV15 and TRBJ2-7, with D tentatively TRBD2 (5 bases). The source is a woman between 18 and 30 years old in good health. Sequencing was done on a sample of CD8+ T cells sorted from blood. The CDR3 spells CATSSGLGSYEQYF. The CDR3 DNA follows: TGTGCCACCAGCAGCGGACTTGGATCCTACGAGCAGTACTTC.